This TCR beta chain was recovered during a study of post-analysis software for immune sequencing data. Study results and limitations: The authors found that F measure strongly co-clustered same-batch samples. The study found significantly lower normalized Chao1 diversity in multiple sclerosis patients than in controls. Controls showed lower frequencies than patients for five TRBV segments, and TRBV5-6, TRBV5-1 and TRBV20-1 were among these.

Unique molecular identifiers featured in each of the TCR beta cDNA libraries. TCRdb passed the PCR reads through MiXCR, listing each CDR3 protein once. The sample holds over 150,000 distinct CDR3 sequences, about 32% seen once. About this clonotype: Its antigen is unknown.

The V gene lost 3 bases and the J gene lost 6 bases, with 12 bases spanning the gap. The CDR3 totals 13 residues. Germline CDR1 DFQATT, CDR2 SNEGSKA (reference sequence). This chain connects TRBV20-1 to TRBJ2-1; TRBD2 might be the D (6 bases). Sequencing was carried out using blood. The TCR sequence derives from a girl aged 10-17 years with multiple sclerosis. The CDR3 region has the DNA TGCAGTGCTAGGGCGGGACCGGGCAATGAGCAGTTCTTC. This encodes CSARAGPGNEQFF.